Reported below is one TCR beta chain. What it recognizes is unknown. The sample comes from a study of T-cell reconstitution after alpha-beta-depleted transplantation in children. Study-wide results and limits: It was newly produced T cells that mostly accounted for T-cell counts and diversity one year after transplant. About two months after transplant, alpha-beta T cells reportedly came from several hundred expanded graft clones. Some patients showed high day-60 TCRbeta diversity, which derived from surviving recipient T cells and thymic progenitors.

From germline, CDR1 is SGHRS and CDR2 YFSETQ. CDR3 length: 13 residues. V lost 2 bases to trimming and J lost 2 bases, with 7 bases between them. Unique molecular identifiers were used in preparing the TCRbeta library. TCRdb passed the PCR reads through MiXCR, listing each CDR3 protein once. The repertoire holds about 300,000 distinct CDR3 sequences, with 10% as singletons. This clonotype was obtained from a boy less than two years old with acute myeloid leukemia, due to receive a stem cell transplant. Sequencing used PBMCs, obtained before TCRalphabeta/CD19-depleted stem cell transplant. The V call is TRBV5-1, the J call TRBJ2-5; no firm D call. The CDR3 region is CASSFEVQETQYF. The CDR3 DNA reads TGCGCCAGCAGCTTCGAGGTTCAAGAGACCCAGTACTTC. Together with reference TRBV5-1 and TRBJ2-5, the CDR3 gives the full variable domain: KAGVTQTPRYLIKTRGQQVTLSCSPISGHRSVSWYQQTPGQGLQFLFEYFSETQRNKGNFPGRFSGRQFSNSRSEMNVSTLELGDSALYLCASSFEVQETQYFGPGTRLLVL.